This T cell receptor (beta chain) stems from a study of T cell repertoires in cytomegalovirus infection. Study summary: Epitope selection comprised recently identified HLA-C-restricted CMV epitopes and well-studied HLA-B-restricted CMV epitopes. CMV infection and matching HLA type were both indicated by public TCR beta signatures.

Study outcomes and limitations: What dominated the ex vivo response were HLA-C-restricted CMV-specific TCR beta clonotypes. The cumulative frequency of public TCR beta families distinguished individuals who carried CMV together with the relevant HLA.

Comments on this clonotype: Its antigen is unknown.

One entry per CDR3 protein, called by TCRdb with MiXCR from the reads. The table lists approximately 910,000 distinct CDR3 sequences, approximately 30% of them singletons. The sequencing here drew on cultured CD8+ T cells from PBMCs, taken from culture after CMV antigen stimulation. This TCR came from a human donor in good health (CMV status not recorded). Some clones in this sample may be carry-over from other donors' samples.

CDR3 amino acids: CASSLDLGGGSYNEQFF. CDR3 coding DNA: TGTGCCAGCAGCCTGGACCTCGGCGGAGGCTCCTACAATGAGCAGTTCTTC. The chain carries TRBV5-5 and TRBJ2-1, with a tentative D call TRBD2 (5 bases). Between the trimmed V and J ends, which lost 4 bases and 0 bases, there was a span of 17 bases. CDR1 is SGHKS and CDR2 is YYEKEE in the germline V gene (reference sequence). The CDR3 has 17 amino acids.